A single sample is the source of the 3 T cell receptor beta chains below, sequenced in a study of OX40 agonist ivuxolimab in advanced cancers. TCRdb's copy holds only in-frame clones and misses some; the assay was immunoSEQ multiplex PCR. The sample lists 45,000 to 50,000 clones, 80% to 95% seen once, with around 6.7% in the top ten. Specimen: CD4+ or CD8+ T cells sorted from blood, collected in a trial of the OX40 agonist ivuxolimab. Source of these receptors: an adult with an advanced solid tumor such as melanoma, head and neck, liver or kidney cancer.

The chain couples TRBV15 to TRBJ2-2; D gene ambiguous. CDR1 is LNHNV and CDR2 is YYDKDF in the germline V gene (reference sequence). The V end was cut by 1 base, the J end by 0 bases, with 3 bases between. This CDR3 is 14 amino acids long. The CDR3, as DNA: TGTGCCACCAGCAGAGTTACGAACACCGGGGAGCTGTTTTTT. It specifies CATSRVTNTGELFF.

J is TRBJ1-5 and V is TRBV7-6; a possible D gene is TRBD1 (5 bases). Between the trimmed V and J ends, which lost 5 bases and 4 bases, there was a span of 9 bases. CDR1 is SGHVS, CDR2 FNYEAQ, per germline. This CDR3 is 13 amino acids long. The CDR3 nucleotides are TGTGCCAGCAGCCATGGGGGGAATCAGCCCCAGCATTTT. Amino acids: CASSHGGNQPQHF.

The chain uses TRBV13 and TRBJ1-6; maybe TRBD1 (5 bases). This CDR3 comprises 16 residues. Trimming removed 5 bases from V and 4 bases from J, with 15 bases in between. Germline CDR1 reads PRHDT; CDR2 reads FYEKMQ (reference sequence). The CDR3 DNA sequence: TGTGCCAGCAGCGACCGGGACCTTCAATATAATTCACCCCTCCACTTT. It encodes CASSDRDLQYNSPLHF.